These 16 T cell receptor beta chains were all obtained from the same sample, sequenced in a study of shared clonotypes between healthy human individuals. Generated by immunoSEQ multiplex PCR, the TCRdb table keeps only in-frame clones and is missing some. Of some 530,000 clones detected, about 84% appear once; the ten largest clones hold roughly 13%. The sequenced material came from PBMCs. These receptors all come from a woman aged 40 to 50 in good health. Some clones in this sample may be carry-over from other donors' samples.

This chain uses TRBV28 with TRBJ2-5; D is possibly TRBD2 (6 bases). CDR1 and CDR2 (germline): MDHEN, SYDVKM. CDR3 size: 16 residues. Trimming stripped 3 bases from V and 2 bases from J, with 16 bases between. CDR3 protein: CASSFRLLEGQETQYF. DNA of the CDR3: TGTGCCAGCAGTTTTCGGCTCTTGGAGGGACAAGAGACCCAGTACTTC.

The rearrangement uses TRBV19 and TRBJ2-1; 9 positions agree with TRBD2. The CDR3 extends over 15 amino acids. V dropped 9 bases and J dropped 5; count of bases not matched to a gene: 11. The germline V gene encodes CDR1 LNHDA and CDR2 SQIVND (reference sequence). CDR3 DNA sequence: TGTGCCAGCCGCAGCGGGCCTAGCGGGGACAATGAGCAGTTCTTC. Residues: CASRSGPSGDNEQFF.

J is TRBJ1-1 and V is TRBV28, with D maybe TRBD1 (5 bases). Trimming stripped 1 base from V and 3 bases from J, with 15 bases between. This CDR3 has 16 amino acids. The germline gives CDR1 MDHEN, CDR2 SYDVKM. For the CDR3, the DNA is TGTGCCAGCAGTTTATCGGGGAGGGGCAGGGACACTGAAGCTTTCTTT. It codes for CASSLSGRGRDTEAFF.

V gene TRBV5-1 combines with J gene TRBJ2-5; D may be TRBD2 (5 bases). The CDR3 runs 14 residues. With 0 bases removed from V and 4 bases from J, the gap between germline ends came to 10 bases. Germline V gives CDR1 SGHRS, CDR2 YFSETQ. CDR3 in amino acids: CASSLAASTETQYF. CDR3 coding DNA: TGCGCCAGCAGCTTGGCCGCTAGCACAGAGACCCAGTACTTC.

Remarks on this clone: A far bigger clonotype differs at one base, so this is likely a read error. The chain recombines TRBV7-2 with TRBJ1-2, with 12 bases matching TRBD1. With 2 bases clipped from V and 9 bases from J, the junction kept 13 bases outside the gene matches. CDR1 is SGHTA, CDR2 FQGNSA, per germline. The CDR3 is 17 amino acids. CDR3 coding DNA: TGTGCCAGCAGCTTATGGGGACAGGGGGCGAGTACGGGTTGCTACACCTTC. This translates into CASSLWGQGASTGCYTF.

The CDR3 spells CASSLGSRTGLYF. The CDR3 nucleotides read TGTGCCAGCAGCTTAGGCTCCCGGACAGGCCTCTACTTC. The chain combines TRBV7-2 with TRBJ2-7; 7 nucleotides align to TRBD1. Trimming at V came to 1 base and at J to 13 bases, leaving 10 bases not matched to a gene. The germline V gene encodes CDR1 SGHTA and CDR2 FQGNSA. The CDR3 length is 13 residues.

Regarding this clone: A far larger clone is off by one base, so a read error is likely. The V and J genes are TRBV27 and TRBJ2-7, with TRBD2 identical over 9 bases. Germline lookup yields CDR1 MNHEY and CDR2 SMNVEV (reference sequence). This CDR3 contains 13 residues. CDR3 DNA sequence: TGTGCCGGCAGTACCGGACTAGCGAACGAGCAGTACTTC. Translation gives CAGSTGLANEQYF.

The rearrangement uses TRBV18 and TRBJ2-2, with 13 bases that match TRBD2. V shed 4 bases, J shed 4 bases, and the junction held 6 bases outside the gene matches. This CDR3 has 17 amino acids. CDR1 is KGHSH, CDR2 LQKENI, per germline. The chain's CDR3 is CASSRRTSGSGTGELFF. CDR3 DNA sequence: TGTGCCAGCTCACGCCGGACTAGCGGGAGTGGCACCGGGGAGCTGTTTTTT.

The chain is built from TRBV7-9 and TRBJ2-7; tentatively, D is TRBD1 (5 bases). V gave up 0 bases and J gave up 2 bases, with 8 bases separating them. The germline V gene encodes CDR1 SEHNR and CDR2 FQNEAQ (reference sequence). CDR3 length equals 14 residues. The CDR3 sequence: CASSLAGVTYEQYF. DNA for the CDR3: TGTGCCAGCAGCTTAGCAGGGGTTACCTACGAGCAGTACTTC.

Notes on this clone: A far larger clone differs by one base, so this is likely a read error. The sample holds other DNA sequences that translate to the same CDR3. The DNA of the CDR3 is TGTGCCAGCAGCCTTGGGCTGAGCACAGATACGCAGTATTTT. It encodes CASSLGLSTDTQYF. The chain recombines TRBV5-4 with TRBJ2-3, with no clear D. Per germline, CDR1 SGHNT and CDR2 YYREEE (reference sequence). Trimming shortened V by 4 bases and J by 0 bases, and 9 bases separated the two germline ends. The CDR3 sequence is 14 residues long.

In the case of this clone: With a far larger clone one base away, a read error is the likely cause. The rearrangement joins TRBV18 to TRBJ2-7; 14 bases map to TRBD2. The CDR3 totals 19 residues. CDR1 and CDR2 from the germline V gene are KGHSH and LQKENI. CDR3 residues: CASSPPYSGLAGDLNERYF. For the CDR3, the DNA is TGTGCCAGCTCACCACCCTACTCGGGACTAGCGGGAGATTTGAACGAGCGGTACTTC.

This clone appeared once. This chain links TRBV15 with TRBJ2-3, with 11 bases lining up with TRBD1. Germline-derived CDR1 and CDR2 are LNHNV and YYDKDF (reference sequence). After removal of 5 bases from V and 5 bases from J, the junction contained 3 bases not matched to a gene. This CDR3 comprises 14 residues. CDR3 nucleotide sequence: TGTGCCACCAGCGCGGACAGGGGGCGAGATACGCAGTATTTT. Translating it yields CATSADRGRDTQYF.

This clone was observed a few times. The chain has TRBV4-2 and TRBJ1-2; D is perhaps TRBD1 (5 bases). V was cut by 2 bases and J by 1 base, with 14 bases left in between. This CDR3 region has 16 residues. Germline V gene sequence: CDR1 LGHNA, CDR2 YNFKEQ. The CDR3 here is CASSQYRDGGNYGYTF. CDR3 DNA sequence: TGTGCCAGCAGCCAATATAGGGACGGCGGTAACTATGGCTACACCTTC.

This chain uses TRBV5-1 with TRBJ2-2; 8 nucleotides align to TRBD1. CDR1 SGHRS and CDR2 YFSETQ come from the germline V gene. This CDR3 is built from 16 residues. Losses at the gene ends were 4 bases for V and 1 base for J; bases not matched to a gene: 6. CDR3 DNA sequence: TGCGCCAGCAGCCCGGCAGGGGGCCGGAACACCGGGGAGCTGTTTTTT. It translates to CASSPAGGRNTGELFF.

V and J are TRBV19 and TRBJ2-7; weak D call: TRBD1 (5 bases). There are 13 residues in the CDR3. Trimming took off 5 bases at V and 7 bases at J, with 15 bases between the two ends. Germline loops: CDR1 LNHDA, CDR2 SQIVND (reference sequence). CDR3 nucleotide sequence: TGTGCCAGTAGTCCCAGGACATGGAGTGAGCAGTACTTC. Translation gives CASSPRTWSEQYF.

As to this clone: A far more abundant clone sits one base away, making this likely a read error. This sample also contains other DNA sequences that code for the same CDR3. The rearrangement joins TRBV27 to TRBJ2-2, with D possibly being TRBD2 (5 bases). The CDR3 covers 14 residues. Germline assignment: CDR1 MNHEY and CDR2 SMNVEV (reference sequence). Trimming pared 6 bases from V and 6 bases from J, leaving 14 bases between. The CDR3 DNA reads TGTGCCAGCAGCTCAGAACTAGTTTCCGGGGAGCTGTTTTTT. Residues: CASSSELVSGELFF.